This is a list of T cell receptor beta chains from one sample in a study of CD8+CD57+ T cells in acquired aplastic anemia. TCRdb re-called the reads through MiXCR, storing one row per CDR3 protein. The repertoire includes around 200,000 distinct CDR3 sequences, less than 60% of them detected once, and 1.8% sits in the top ten. Sequencing used sorted CD4+, CD8+, or CD8+CD57+ T cells (not recorded which) from PBMCs. Source of these receptors: a human donor with aplastic anemia. Each CDR3 is given with its conserved first and last residue. The D gene is left open where the match is weak. Clone size appears in some rows only: once, few, many, or a class for an expanded clone.

v_call: TRBV24-1; d_call: NA; clone_size: many; j_call: TRBJ2-1; cdr3_nt: TGTGCCACCAGCCGCTCCCTTGCGGGGTCCTACAATGAGCAGTTCTTC; cdr3_aa: CATSRSLAGSYNEQFF
v_call: TRBV9; d_call: TRBD2; clone_size: NA; j_call: TRBJ2-3; cdr3_nt: TGTGCCAGCAGCGCGGAACTAGCGGGGGCCACAGATACGCAGTATTTT; cdr3_aa: CASSAELAGATDTQYF
v_call: TRBV9; d_call: NA; clone_size: NA; j_call: TRBJ2-7; cdr3_nt: TGTGCCAGCAGCGGCAAGGGATCGGGCTACGAGCAGTACTTC; cdr3_aa: CASSGKGSGYEQYF
v_call: TRBV7-2; d_call: NA; clone_size: many; j_call: TRBJ2-7; cdr3_nt: TGTGCCAGCAGCCGAGGTCGTGGGGACGTAGAAGAGCAGTACTTC; cdr3_aa: CASSRGRGDVEEQYF
v_call: TRBV2; d_call: NA; clone_size: many; j_call: TRBJ2-1; cdr3_nt: TGTGCCAGCAGTGGAACTAGTGGGTTCTTCAATGAGCAGTTCTTC; cdr3_aa: CASSGTSGFFNEQFF
v_call: TRBV7-2; d_call: NA; clone_size: many; j_call: TRBJ2-2; cdr3_nt: TGTGCCAGCAGCCTCAGAGAGGCCACCGGGGAGCTGTTTTTT; cdr3_aa: CASSLREATGELFF
v_call: TRBV9; d_call: NA; clone_size: NA; j_call: TRBJ2-1; cdr3_nt: TGTGCCAGCAGCGTAGGGGGGCAGAGCTCCTACAATGAGCAGTTCTTC; cdr3_aa: CASSVGGQSSYNEQFF
v_call: TRBV6-1; d_call: NA; clone_size: NA; j_call: TRBJ2-5; cdr3_nt: TGTGCCAGCAGCGCTCTAGTGAGGGGAGAGACCCAGTACTTC; cdr3_aa: CASSALVRGETQYF
v_call: TRBV6-6; d_call: NA; clone_size: NA; j_call: TRBJ1-1; cdr3_nt: TGTGCCAGCAGGGGATTGGAAGCTTTCTTT; cdr3_aa: CASRGLEAFF
v_call: TRBV7-9; d_call: TRBD1; clone_size: many; j_call: TRBJ1-2; cdr3_nt: TGTGCCAGCAGCCGGGGGACAGGGAACTATGGCTACACCTTC; cdr3_aa: CASSRGTGNYGYTF
v_call: TRBV4-2; d_call: NA; clone_size: many; j_call: TRBJ1-6; cdr3_nt: TGTGCCAGCAGCCACCGGGAGGCACATTCACCCCTCCACTTT; cdr3_aa: CASSHREAHSPLHF
v_call: TRBV2; d_call: NA; clone_size: NA; j_call: TRBJ1-6; cdr3_nt: TGTGCCCGCACGGCCGGACATTTTGATTCACCCCTCCACTTT; cdr3_aa: CARTAGHFDSPLHF
v_call: TRBV20-1; d_call: TRBD1; clone_size: NA; j_call: TRBJ2-5; cdr3_nt: TGCAGTGCGAGGCCGGACAGGGAACGGGAGACCCAGTACTTC; cdr3_aa: CSARPDRERETQYF
v_call: TRBV2; d_call: TRBD2; clone_size: once; j_call: TRBJ2-6; cdr3_nt: TGTGCCAGCAGTAGACTAGCGGGGGGGCCTGGGGCCAACGTCCTGACTTTC; cdr3_aa: CASSRLAGGPGANVLTF
v_call: TRBV20-1; d_call: TRBD2; clone_size: many; j_call: TRBJ2-1; cdr3_nt: TGCAGTGCTAGAGCCCCCTCAGAGCGGGGGACTGAGCAGTTCTTC; cdr3_aa: CSARAPSERGTEQFF
v_call: TRBV12-3/TRBV12-4; d_call: NA; clone_size: once; j_call: TRBJ1-1; cdr3_nt: TGTGCCAGCAGTCACAGGGTCAGAGAAGCTTTCTTT; cdr3_aa: CASSHRVREAFF
v_call: TRBV24-1; d_call: TRBD1; clone_size: many; j_call: TRBJ1-1; cdr3_nt: TGTGCCACCAGTGATGAGACAGGGTTAGCTTTCTTT; cdr3_aa: CATSDETGLAFF
v_call: TRBV12-3/TRBV12-4; d_call: NA; clone_size: many; j_call: TRBJ1-1; cdr3_nt: TGTGCCAGCAGTTTAAAGCCCTCCCAAGCTTTCTTT; cdr3_aa: CASSLKPSQAFF
v_call: TRBV2; d_call: NA; clone_size: NA; j_call: TRBJ1-4; cdr3_nt: TGTGCCAGCAGCGACCCGAGCGAAAATGAAAAACTGTTTTTT; cdr3_aa: CASSDPSENEKLFF
v_call: TRBV30; d_call: NA; clone_size: many; j_call: TRBJ2-7; cdr3_nt: TGTGCCTGGAATCCGGTCGGCAGGGGGGCCTACGAGCAGTACTTC; cdr3_aa: CAWNPVGRGAYEQYF
v_call: TRBV19; d_call: NA; clone_size: NA; j_call: TRBJ1-1; cdr3_nt: TGTGCCAGTAGTATCGGGGGGCTGGGCACTGAAGCTTTCTTT; cdr3_aa: CASSIGGLGTEAFF
v_call: TRBV2; d_call: NA; clone_size: NA; j_call: TRBJ2-5; cdr3_nt: TGTGCCAGCAGTAGAACAGGGACGGCGGAGACCCAGTACTTC; cdr3_aa: CASSRTGTAETQYF
v_call: TRBV2; d_call: NA; clone_size: few; j_call: TRBJ1-2; cdr3_nt: TGTGCCAGCAGTACAGGACAGATCAACTATGGCTACACCTTC; cdr3_aa: CASSTGQINYGYTF
v_call: TRBV5-1; d_call: NA; clone_size: NA; j_call: TRBJ2-5; cdr3_nt: TGTGCCAGCAGCTTTATTGGCGGCAGGGTGAAACAAGAGACCCAGTACTTC; cdr3_aa: CASSFIGGRVKQETQYF
v_call: TRBV14; d_call: NA; clone_size: few; j_call: TRBJ2-7; cdr3_nt: TGTGCCAGCAGCCAAGGGCGGGGATCGATTTACGAGCAGTACTTC; cdr3_aa: CASSQGRGSIYEQYF
v_call: TRBV12-3/TRBV12-4; d_call: NA; clone_size: NA; j_call: TRBJ1-1; cdr3_nt: TGTGCCAGCACCCCGGACGGGAACACTGAAGCTTTCTTT; cdr3_aa: CASTPDGNTEAFF
v_call: TRBV15; d_call: NA; clone_size: few; j_call: TRBJ2-5; cdr3_nt: TGTGCCACCAGCAGAGATCGAGACAAGGAAGAGACCCAGTACTTC; cdr3_aa: CATSRDRDKEETQYF
v_call: TRBV19; d_call: TRBD1; clone_size: many; j_call: TRBJ2-3; cdr3_nt: TGTGCCAGTAGTCTCTGGACGGACAGGGTTGGTACGCAGTATTTT; cdr3_aa: CASSLWTDRVGTQYF
v_call: TRBV19; d_call: TRBD1; clone_size: NA; j_call: TRBJ1-3; cdr3_nt: TGTGCCAGTAGAACAGGGGACTCTGGAAACACCATATATTTT; cdr3_aa: CASRTGDSGNTIYF
v_call: TRBV2; d_call: TRBD1; clone_size: NA; j_call: TRBJ1-2; cdr3_nt: TGTGCCGCAAAGAAAAGGACAGGGCCCTCTTATGGCTACACCTTC; cdr3_aa: CAAKKRTGPSYGYTF
v_call: TRBV20-1; d_call: NA; clone_size: many; j_call: TRBJ2-1; cdr3_nt: TGCAGTGCTAGACGGGATAGACCCGTTTACACGGCCGGAGGTTATGAGCAGTTCTTC; cdr3_aa: CSARRDRPVYTAGGYEQFF
v_call: TRBV5-6; d_call: NA; clone_size: many; j_call: TRBJ1-2; cdr3_nt: TGTGCCAGCAGCTTGTATCGGGGGGGCTACACCTTC; cdr3_aa: CASSLYRGGYTF
v_call: TRBV7-2; d_call: TRBD2; clone_size: NA; j_call: TRBJ2-3; cdr3_nt: TGTGCCAGTCAGTGGGGGGGAAGCAAAGATACGCAGTATTTT; cdr3_aa: CASQWGGSKDTQYF
v_call: TRBV7-2; d_call: NA; clone_size: many; j_call: TRBJ2-2; cdr3_nt: TGTGCCAGCAGCTTTAGGTCCGCTGGGAACACCGGGGAGCTGTTTTTT; cdr3_aa: CASSFRSAGNTGELFF
v_call: TRBV20-1; d_call: NA; clone_size: many; j_call: TRBJ2-5; cdr3_nt: TGCAGTGCTAGTCTTATGCAGGGGCAAGAGACCCAGTACTTC; cdr3_aa: CSASLMQGQETQYF
v_call: TRBV7-8; d_call: NA; clone_size: NA; j_call: TRBJ1-1; cdr3_nt: TGTGCCAGCAGCTGGGGTCCGGGGGAAACTGAAGCTTTCTTT; cdr3_aa: CASSWGPGETEAFF
v_call: TRBV11-2; d_call: NA; clone_size: NA; j_call: TRBJ2-5; cdr3_nt: TGTGCCAGCAGCTTAGTAGGCAGTCAGACCCAGTACTTC; cdr3_aa: CASSLVGSQTQYF
v_call: TRBV10-3; d_call: NA; clone_size: few; j_call: TRBJ1-1; cdr3_nt: TGTGCCATCAGTGGGGCAGGGAGGACTGAAGCTTTCTTT; cdr3_aa: CAISGAGRTEAFF
v_call: TRBV19; d_call: TRBD1; clone_size: many; j_call: TRBJ2-7; cdr3_nt: TGTGCCAGTAGTTCCCCCCGAAGGACAGGGGGCAACTACGAGCAGTACTTC; cdr3_aa: CASSSPRRTGGNYEQYF
v_call: TRBV25-1; d_call: NA; clone_size: NA; j_call: TRBJ1-2; cdr3_nt: TGTGCCAGCAGTGCCCACGGAAACTATGGCTACACCTTC; cdr3_aa: CASSAHGNYGYTF